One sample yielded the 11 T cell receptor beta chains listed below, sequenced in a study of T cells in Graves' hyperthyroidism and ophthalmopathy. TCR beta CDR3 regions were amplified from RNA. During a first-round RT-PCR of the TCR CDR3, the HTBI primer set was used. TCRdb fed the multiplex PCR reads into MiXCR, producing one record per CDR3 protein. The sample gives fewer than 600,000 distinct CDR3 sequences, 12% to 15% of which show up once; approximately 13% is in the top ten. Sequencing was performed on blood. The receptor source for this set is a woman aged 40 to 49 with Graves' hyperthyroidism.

Here the CDR3 DNA reads TGTGCCACCAGCAGAACTAAATCGGACGCAAGCGGCGACAATGAGCAGTTCTTC. Encoded protein: CATSRTKSDASGDNEQFF. V gene TRBV15 combines with J gene TRBJ2-1; D is possibly TRBD2 (5 bases). The CDR3 covers 18 residues. Germline V gives CDR1 LNHNV, CDR2 YYDKDF (reference sequence). Between the trimmed V and J ends, which lost 2 bases and 5 bases, there was a span of 22 bases.

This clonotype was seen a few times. CDR3 loop: CASSATGTYSYEQYF. As DNA, the CDR3 is TGTGCCAGCAGCGCCACCGGGACATACTCCTACGAGCAGTACTTC. The chain recombines TRBV9 with TRBJ2-7; D possibly corresponds to TRBD1 (6 bases). CDR3 size: 15 residues. Germline CDR1 SGDLS, CDR2 YYNGEE. The ends were cut back, 3 bases at V and 0 bases at J, with 13 bases in the middle.

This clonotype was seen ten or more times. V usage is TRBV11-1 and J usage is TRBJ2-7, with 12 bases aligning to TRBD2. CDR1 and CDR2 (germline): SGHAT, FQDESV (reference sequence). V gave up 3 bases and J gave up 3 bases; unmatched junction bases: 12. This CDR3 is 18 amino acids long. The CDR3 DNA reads TGTGCCAGCAGCTTTCAAGACCCGGGACTAGCGGGCGACTACGAGCAGTACTTC. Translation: CASSFQDPGLAGDYEQYF.

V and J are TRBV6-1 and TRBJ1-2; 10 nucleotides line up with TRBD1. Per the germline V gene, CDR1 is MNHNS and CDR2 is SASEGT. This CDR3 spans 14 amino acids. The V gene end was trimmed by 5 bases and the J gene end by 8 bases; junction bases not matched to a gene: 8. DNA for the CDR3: TGTGCCAGCAGTACCGGGACAGGGGACGGGGGCTACACCTTC. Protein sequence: CASSTGTGDGGYTF.

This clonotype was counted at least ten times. The CDR3 loop is CASSLKGQLYEQYF. The CDR3 DNA reads TGCGCCAGCAGCTTGAAGGGACAGCTCTACGAGCAGTACTTC. This rearrangement joins TRBV5-1 to TRBJ2-7; 7 bases line up with TRBD1. V trimming: 1 base; J trimming: 3 bases; junction bases outside the gene matches: 4. Germline V gene data show CDR1 as SGHRS and CDR2 as YFSETQ. The CDR3 is 14 amino acids.

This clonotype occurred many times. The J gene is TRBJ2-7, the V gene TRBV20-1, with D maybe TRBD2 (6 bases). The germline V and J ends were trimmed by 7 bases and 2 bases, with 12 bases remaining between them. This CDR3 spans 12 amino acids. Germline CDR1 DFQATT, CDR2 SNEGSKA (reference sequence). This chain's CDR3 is CSVVGGPYEQYF. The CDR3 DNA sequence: TGCAGTGTTGTGGGGGGTCCCTACGAGCAGTACTTC.

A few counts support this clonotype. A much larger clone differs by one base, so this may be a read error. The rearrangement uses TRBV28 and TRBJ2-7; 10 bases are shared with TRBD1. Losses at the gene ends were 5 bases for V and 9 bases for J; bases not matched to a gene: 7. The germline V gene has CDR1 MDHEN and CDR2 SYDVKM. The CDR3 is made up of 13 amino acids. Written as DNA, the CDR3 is TGTGCCAGCAGTACCGGGACAGGGGACGGGCAGTACTTC. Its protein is CASSTGTGDGQYF.

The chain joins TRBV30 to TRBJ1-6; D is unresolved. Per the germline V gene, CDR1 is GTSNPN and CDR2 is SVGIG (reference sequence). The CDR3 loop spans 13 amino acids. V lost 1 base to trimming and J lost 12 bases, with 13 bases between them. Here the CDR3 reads CAWSGGARLPLHF. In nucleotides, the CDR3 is TGTGCCTGGAGTGGGGGAGCACGCTTACCCCTCCACTTT.

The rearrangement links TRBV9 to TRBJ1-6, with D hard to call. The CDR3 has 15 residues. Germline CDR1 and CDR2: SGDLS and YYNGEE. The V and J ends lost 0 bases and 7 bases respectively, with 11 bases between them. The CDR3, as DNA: TGTGCCAGCAGCGTAGAGGGATCTGACAATTCACCCCTCCACTTT. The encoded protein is CASSVEGSDNSPLHF.

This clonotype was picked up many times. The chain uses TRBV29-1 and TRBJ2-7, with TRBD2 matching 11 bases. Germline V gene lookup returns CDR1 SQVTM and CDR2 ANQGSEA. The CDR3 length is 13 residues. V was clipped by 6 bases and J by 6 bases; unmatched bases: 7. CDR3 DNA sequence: TGCAGCGTCACTAGCGGGAGCGGTAGCGAGCAGTACTTC. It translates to CSVTSGSGSEQYF.

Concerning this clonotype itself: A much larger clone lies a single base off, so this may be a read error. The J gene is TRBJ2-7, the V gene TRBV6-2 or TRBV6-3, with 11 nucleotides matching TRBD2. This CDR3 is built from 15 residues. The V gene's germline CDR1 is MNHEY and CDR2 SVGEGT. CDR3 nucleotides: TGTGCCGGCAGCCCTAGCGGGAGGAGCTCCTACGAGCAGTACTTC. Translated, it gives CAGSPSGRSSYEQYF.